The clone carrying this T cell receptor (beta chain) was detected many times. Researchers took RNA transcripts and amplified the TCR beta CDR3 regions from them. HTBI primers were employed in a first-round RT-PCR of the TCR CDR3. TCRdb re-called the multiplex PCR reads through MiXCR, storing one row per CDR3 protein. This sample has 300,000 to 350,000 distinct CDR3 sequences, with 15% to 20% found just once. CDR3 length: 13 residues. The germline V gene encodes CDR1 MGHDK and CDR2 SYGVNS. Trimming shortened V by 4 bases and J by 5 bases, and 11 bases separated the two germline ends. The sample belongs to a study of T cells in Graves' hyperthyroidism and ophthalmopathy.

The sample consisted of blood. The V and J genes are TRBV25-1 and TRBJ1-1; tentative D call: TRBD1 (5 bases). This clonotype was sampled from a middle-aged woman with Graves' ophthalmopathy. The CDR3 DNA is TGTGCCAGCAGTGGGGGACTAGGGACTGAAGCTTTCTTT. It yields the protein CASSGGLGTEAFF. Using reference TRBV25-1 and TRBJ1-1 for the parts outside the CDR3, the full variable domain is EADIYQTPRYLVIGTGKKITLECSQTMGHDKMYWYQQDPGMELHLIHYSYGVNSTEKGDLSSESTVSRIRTEHFPLTLESARPSHTSQYLCASSGGLGTEAFFGQGTRLTVV.